Listed below are T cell receptor beta chains from one sample, sequenced in a study of identical twins. TCRdb itself ran the 5' RACE reads through MiXCR, one entry per CDR3 protein. The sample includes about 890,000 distinct CDR3 sequences, about 12% of them seen just once. This sample also appeared in a second study, on yellow fever vaccine responses in identical twins.

What was sequenced was PBMCs. These receptors were taken from a woman aged 18-29 years in good health. Each CDR3 is given without its conserved first and last residue.

CDR3 protein	V gene	J gene
AISGKGVNTEAF	TRBV10-3	TRBJ1-1
ASSPRGGGRPYEQF	TRBV12-3/TRBV12-4	TRBJ2-1
ASSKVSDIYTDTQY	TRBV21-1	TRBJ2-3
ASSLRDRATDTQY	TRBV27	TRBJ2-3
ASSHTGETEAF	TRBV5-1	TRBJ1-1
ASRPRQGYYGYT	TRBV4-1	TRBJ1-2
SALWGPREGVTDTQY	TRBV20-1	TRBJ2-3
ASSLGASGLLNSYNEQF	TRBV5-1	TRBJ2-1
ASSNTRQGVHTQY	TRBV7-3	TRBJ2-3
ASSLTPANTEAF	TRBV27	TRBJ1-1
ASRKAGVFNEQF	TRBV14	TRBJ2-1
SATRVGAMSSYNEQF	TRBV20-1	TRBJ2-1
ASRPRGAGYGYT	TRBV27	TRBJ1-2
SARVSGGRNEQF	TRBV20-1	TRBJ2-1
ASSQLIGGELF	TRBV3-1	TRBJ2-2
ASSLELSGAF	TRBV13	TRBJ1-1
ASSLPANKAF	TRBV11-1	TRBJ1-1
ASSLRTANYNSPLH	TRBV5-1	TRBJ1-6
ATSDLGRTTYGYT	TRBV24-1	TRBJ1-2
ASKGGHFLNTEAF	TRBV2	TRBJ1-1
ASSARVAGGSDTQY	TRBV7-9	TRBJ2-3
ASSILETRGREQF	TRBV27	TRBJ2-1
SVGPSGPYYEQY	TRBV29-1	TRBJ2-7
ASSPFRTSGRPREQY	TRBV11-2	TRBJ2-7
ASSQSTGYNSPLH	TRBV4-1	TRBJ1-6
ATSRDRGGYEQY	TRBV15	TRBJ2-7
ASSHERLALYNEQF	TRBV3-1	TRBJ2-1
SARAGADEKLF	TRBV20-1	TRBJ1-4
ASSPILAGGGDEQF	TRBV12-3/TRBV12-4	TRBJ2-1
SASTSGDYNEQF	TRBV20-1	TRBJ2-1
ASSQSLTGVKGTDTQY	TRBV4-1	TRBJ2-3
ASSLKVGELF	TRBV28	TRBJ2-2
ASRAFGGGSGNTIY	TRBV12-3/TRBV12-4	TRBJ1-3
ASSYSWGWDTEAF	TRBV6-2/TRBV6-3	TRBJ1-1
ASLRLVPGETQY	TRBV2	TRBJ2-5
ASSFSLLDEQY	TRBV12-3/TRBV12-4	TRBJ2-7
ASSLSGTEAF	TRBV7-9	TRBJ1-1
ASRSGTGGLSYNEQF	TRBV28	TRBJ2-1
ATSRVDETQY	TRBV15	TRBJ2-5
ASSLGRTSGNYEQF	TRBV7-7	TRBJ2-1
SATQRVVNEQF	TRBV20-1	TRBJ2-1
ASSYVWAKNTEAF	TRBV6-5	TRBJ1-1
SASRDSNTEAF	TRBV20-1	TRBJ1-1
ASSFSGLAGTTDTQY	TRBV6-5	TRBJ2-3
ASSQIPDRAGETQY	TRBV4-1	TRBJ2-5
ASSSKAGVRETQY	TRBV28	TRBJ2-5
SQGGGANEQF	TRBV20-1	TRBJ2-1
ASGLVRDADRDNYNEQF	TRBV12-5	TRBJ2-1
ASSLSGTGVGTGELF	TRBV7-6	TRBJ2-2
ATSRDLGQGNQPQH	TRBV15	TRBJ1-5
ASSAHAGQVSNTEAF	TRBV7-6	TRBJ1-1
ASSASRPDIQY	TRBV9	TRBJ2-4
AGSPRLAGGPGETQY	TRBV12-3/TRBV12-4	TRBJ2-5
ATSTGGLAGRTDTQY	TRBV15	TRBJ2-3
SARPSGGSTDTQY	TRBV20-1	TRBJ2-3
ASSDSTGELF	TRBV6-4	TRBJ2-2
ARRLDRNYEKLF	TRBV21-1	TRBJ1-4
ASAQGVGTEAF	TRBV2	TRBJ1-1
SAGLPTGGSSPLH	TRBV20-1	TRBJ1-6
ASSSRLAGGPRDTQY	TRBV21-1	TRBJ2-3